These T cell receptor beta chains were read from a single sample in a study of PD-1 blockade in classical Hodgkin lymphoma. Assay used: immunoSEQ multiplex PCR; TCRdb lists only in-frame clones, some missing. Found here are 30,000 to 40,000 clones, around 89% of them singletons; the top ten hold around 0.21%. Specimen: CD4+ T cells from blood. The receptor set was obtained from a human donor with classical Hodgkin lymphoma. The CDR3 runs from the conserved cysteine through the conserved F or W. D genes are given only for firm matches. Size is stated for part of the rows, as once, few or many counts, or as a class when the clone is expanded.

v_call	clone_size	j_call	d_call	cdr3_aa	cdr3_nt
TRBV10-3	.	TRBJ2-7	TRBD2	CAIRQPGGSNYEQYF	TGTGCCATCAGACAACCGGGCGGGAGTAATTACGAGCAGTACTTC
TRBV10-3	.	TRBJ1-5	.	CAISERGTSQPQHF	TGTGCCATCAGCGAGAGGGGGACATCTCAGCCCCAGCATTTT
TRBV9	.	TRBJ1-5	.	CASSVELGPPGVWNQPQHF	TGTGCCAGCAGCGTAGAATTAGGGCCTCCAGGGGTATGGAATCAGCCCCAGCATTTT
TRBV5-1	.	TRBJ2-6	.	CASSLESGSSGANVLTF	TGCGCCAGCAGCTTGGAGTCCGGGTCCTCTGGGGCCAACGTCCTGACTTTC
TRBV27	.	TRBJ2-7	TRBD2	CASSLSRLASSYEQYF	TGTGCCAGCAGTTTATCTAGACTAGCGAGCTCCTACGAGCAGTACTTC
TRBV7-2	once	TRBJ2-2	.	CASSSRSLRAGELFF	TGTGCCAGCAGCTCTCGCTCCTTGAGGGCCGGGGAGCTGTTTTTT
TRBV7-9	.	TRBJ1-6	.	CASSLQADNSPLHF	TGTGCCAGCAGCCTTCAGGCAGATAATTCACCCCTCCACTTT
TRBV6-5	.	TRBJ2-7	TRBD2	CASSRSLAGGNEQYF	TGTGCCAGCAGCCGATCGTTAGCGGGAGGAAACGAGCAGTACTTC
TRBV7-2	.	TRBJ2-7	.	CASSLPGLEQYF	TGTGCCAGCAGCTTACCCGGTTTGGAGCAGTACTTC
TRBV5-5	.	TRBJ2-2	TRBD1	CASSLEGAAGELFF	TGTGCCAGCAGCTTGGAGGGGGCGGCCGGGGAGCTGTTTTTT
TRBV28	.	TRBJ2-7	.	CASSLQPVYEQYF	TGTGCCAGCAGTTTACAGCCCGTTTACGAGCAGTACTTC
TRBV2	.	TRBJ1-1	.	CASVRTDMNTEAFF	TGTGCCAGCGTCAGGACTGACATGAACACTGAAGCTTTCTTT
TRBV19	.	TRBJ1-5	.	CASSILADINQPQHF	TGTGCCAGTAGTATATTGGCAGACATCAATCAGCCCCAGCATTTT
TRBV5-4	.	TRBJ2-5	.	CASSLKTEGETQYF	TGTGCCAGCAGCTTGAAGACCGAAGGAGAGACCCAGTACTTC
TRBV19	.	TRBJ1-1	.	CASIAGDTEAFF	TGTGCCAGTATAGCGGGGGACACTGAAGCTTTCTTT
TRBV5-6	.	TRBJ2-3	TRBD2	CASSLVGGGAGTDTQYF	TGTGCCAGCAGCTTGGTTGGCGGGGGGGCAGGGACAGATACGCAGTATTTT
TRBV5-1	once	TRBJ2-7	.	CASSLGSAGKRYEQYF	TGCGCCAGCAGCTTGGGTTCGGCAGGGAAGAGGTACGAGCAGTACTTC
TRBV6-6	once	TRBJ2-2	TRBD2	CASQSLAGDDTGELFF	TGTGCCAGCCAATCCTTAGCGGGAGACGACACCGGGGAGCTGTTTTTT
TRBV7-2	.	TRBJ1-3	.	CASSSRQGNTIYF	TGTGCCAGCAGCTCGCGACAGGGAAACACCATATATTTT
TRBV6-6	.	TRBJ1-2	.	CASSYSFEAYTF	TGTGCCAGCAGTTACTCGTTCGAGGCCTACACCTTC
TRBV7-2	.	TRBJ1-2	.	CASSLGYGEGGYGYTF	TGTGCCAGCAGCTTAGGTTATGGGGAAGGTGGCTATGGCTACACCTTC
TRBV4-1	.	TRBJ2-1	TRBD2	CASSQVAREGYEQFF	TGCGCCAGCAGCCAAGTGGCGCGGGAGGGATATGAGCAGTTCTTC
TRBV29-1	.	TRBJ2-3	.	CSVDWGRGSADTQYF	TGCAGCGTTGATTGGGGGCGGGGGTCGGCAGATACGCAGTATTTT
TRBV5-4	.	TRBJ2-2	TRBD2	CASSWGTRMGELFF	TGTGCCAGCAGCTGGGGGACTAGGATGGGGGAGCTGTTTTTT
TRBV5-8	.	TRBJ2-3	.	CASSRGSTSTDTQYF	TGTGCCAGCAGCCGGGGGTCCACTAGCACAGATACGCAGTATTTT
TRBV29-1	few	TRBJ1-1	.	CSVVGWGTEAFF	TGCAGCGTTGTGGGGTGGGGCACTGAAGCTTTCTTT
TRBV7-2	.	TRBJ2-7	.	CASSLDGFRGYYEQYF	TGTGCCAGCAGCCTGGACGGATTCAGAGGCTATTACGAGCAGTACTTC
TRBV9	.	TRBJ1-2	.	CASSQGLRQDSYGYTF	TGTGCCAGCAGCCAAGGACTTCGACAAGATTCGTATGGCTACACCTTC